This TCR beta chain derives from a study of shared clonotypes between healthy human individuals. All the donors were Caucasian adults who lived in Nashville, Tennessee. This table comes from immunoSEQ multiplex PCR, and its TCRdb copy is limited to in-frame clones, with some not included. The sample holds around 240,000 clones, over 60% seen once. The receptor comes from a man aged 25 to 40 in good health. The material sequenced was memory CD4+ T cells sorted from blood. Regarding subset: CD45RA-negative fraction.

The CDR3 nucleotides are TGTGCCAGCAGCCCCCGCGGGACAGATACGCAGTATTTT. This translates into CASSPRGTDTQYF. The genes are TRBV7-9 and TRBJ2-3; D might be TRBD2 (5 bases). Germline V lookup: CDR1 SEHNR, CDR2 FQNEAQ (reference sequence). The germline V and J ends were trimmed by 5 bases and 3 bases, with 9 bases remaining between them. The CDR3 contains 13 residues.